The clone carrying this TCR beta chain has a count of ten or more. Its antigen is as yet unknown. The CDR3 has 15 residues. Trimming cost V 5 bases and J 4 bases, with 14 bases left between them. This record comes from a study of blood T cells in healthy people across ages. Study at large: Capturing about one barcoded beta molecule per two T cells was achieved by template switching.

General observations from the study: Getting older went along with TCR beta diversity per million T cells dropping roughly linearly. The unknown donor CMV status may have confounded expanded clonotype changes.

Sample-barcoded 5' priming and a J-beta primer mix drove a second PCR of about 6 to 12 cycles. TCRdb reprocessed the 5' RACE reads with MiXCR, giving one entry per CDR3 protein. The sample includes over a million distinct CDR3 sequences, 45% of them seen just once. Every donor provided 8.5 to 10 milliliters of peripheral blood. This TCR derives from a woman aged 55-70 years in good health. The chain combines TRBV12-3 or TRBV12-4 with TRBJ2-2, with D perhaps given as TRBD1 or TRBD2 (5 bases each). Sequences were obtained from blood. For the CDR3, the DNA is TGTGCCAGCAGTCCCCTAGCAGGGTCCACCGGGGAGCTGTTTTTT. Translation: CASSPLAGSTGELFF.